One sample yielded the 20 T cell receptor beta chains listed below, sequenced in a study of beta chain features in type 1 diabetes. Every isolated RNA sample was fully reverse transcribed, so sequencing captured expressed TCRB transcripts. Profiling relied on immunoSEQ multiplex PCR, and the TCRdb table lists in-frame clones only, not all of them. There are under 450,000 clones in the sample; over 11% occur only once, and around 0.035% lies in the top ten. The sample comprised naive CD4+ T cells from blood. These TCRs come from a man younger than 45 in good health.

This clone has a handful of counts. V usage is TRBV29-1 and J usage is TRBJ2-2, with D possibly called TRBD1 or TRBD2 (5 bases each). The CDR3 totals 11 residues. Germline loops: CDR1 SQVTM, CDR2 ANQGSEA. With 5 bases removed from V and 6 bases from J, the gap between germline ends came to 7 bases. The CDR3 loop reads CSVLGAGELFF. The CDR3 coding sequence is TGCAGCGTTTTGGGGGCCGGGGAGCTGTTTTTT.

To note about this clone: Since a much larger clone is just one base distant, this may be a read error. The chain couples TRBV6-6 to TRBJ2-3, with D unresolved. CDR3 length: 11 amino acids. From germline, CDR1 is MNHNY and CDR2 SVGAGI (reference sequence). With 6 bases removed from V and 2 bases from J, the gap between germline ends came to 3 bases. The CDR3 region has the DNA TGTGCCAGCAGCCACACAGATACGCAGTATTTT. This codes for CASSHTDTQYF.

Here the CDR3 reads CAISGTSGAEAFF. The CDR3, as DNA: TGTGCCATCAGTGGGACGTCGGGCGCTGAAGCTTTCTTT. This chain joins TRBV10-3 and TRBJ1-1; D not certain. Germline V gene lookup returns CDR1 ENHRY and CDR2 SYGVKD. Trimming shortened V by 4 bases and J by 6 bases, and 12 bases separated the two germline ends. The CDR3 is 13 amino acids.

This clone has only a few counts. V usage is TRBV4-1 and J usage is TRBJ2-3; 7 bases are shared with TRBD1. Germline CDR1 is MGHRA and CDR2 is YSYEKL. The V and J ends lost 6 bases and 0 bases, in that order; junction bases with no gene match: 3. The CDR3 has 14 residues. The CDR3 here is CASRQQGSTDTQYF. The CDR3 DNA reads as TGCGCCAGCAGACAACAGGGGAGCACAGATACGCAGTATTTT.

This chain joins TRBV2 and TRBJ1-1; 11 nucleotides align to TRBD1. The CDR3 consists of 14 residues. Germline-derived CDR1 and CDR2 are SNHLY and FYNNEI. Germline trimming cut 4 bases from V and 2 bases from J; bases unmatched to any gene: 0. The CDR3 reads CASSGTGGNTEAFF. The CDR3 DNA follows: TGTGCCAGCAGTGGGACAGGGGGCAACACTGAAGCTTTCTTT. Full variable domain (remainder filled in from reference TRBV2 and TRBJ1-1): EPEVTQTPSHQVTQMGQEVILRCVPISNHLYFYWYRQILGQKVEFLVSFYNNEISEKSEIFDDQFSVERPDGSNFTLKIRSTKLEDSAMYFCASSGTGGNTEAFFGQGTRLTVV.

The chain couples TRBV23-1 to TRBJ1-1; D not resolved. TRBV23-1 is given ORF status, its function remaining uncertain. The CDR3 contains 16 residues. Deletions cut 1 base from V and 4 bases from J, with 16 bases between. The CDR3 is CASSQWTIVACTEAFF. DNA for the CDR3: TGCGCCAGCAGTCAATGGACTATTGTTGCTTGCACTGAAGCTTTCTTT.

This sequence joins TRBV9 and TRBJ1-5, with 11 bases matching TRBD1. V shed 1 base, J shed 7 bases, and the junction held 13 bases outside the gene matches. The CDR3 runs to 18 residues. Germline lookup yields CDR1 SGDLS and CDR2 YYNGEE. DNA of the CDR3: TGTGCCAGCAGCGTACCCTCCGGGGACAGGGGGTCTGGGCAGCCCCAGCATTTT. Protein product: CASSVPSGDRGSGQPQHF.

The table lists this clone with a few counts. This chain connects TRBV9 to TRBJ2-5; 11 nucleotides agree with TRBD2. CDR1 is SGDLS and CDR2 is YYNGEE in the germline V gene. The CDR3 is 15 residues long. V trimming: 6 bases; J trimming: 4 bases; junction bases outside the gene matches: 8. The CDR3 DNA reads TGTGCCAGCACCCGAGCCGGGACTAGCGGAGAGACCCAGTACTTC. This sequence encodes CASTRAGTSGETQYF.

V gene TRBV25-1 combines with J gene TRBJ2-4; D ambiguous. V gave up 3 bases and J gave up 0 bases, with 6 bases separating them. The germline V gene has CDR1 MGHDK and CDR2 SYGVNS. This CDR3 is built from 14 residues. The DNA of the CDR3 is TGTGCCAGCAGTGACCGACTAGCCAAAAACATTCAGTACTTC. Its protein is CASSDRLAKNIQYF.

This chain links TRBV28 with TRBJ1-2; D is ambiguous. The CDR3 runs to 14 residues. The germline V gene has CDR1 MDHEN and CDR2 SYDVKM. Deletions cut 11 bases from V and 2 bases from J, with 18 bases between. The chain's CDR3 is CALGTAKDNYGYTF. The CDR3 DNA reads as TGTGCCCTGGGAACAGCGAAAGACAACTATGGCTACACCTTC.

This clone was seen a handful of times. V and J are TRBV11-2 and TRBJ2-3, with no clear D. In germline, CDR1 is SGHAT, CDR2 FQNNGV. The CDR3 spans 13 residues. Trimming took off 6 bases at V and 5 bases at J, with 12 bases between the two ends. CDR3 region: CASSIGPGDTQYF. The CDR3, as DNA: TGTGCCAGCAGTATCGGACCGGGAGATACGCAGTATTTT.

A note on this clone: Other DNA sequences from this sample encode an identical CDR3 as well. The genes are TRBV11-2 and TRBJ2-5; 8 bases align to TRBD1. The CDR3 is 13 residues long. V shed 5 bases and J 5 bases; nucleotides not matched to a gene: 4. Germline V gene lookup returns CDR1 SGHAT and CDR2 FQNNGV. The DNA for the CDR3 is TGTGCCAGCAGCCGTGGACAGGGTGAGACCCAGTACTTC. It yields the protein CASSRGQGETQYF.

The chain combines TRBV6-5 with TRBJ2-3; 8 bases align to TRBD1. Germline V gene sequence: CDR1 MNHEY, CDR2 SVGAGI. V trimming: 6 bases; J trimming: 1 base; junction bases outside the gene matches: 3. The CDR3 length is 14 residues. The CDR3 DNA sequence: TGTGCCAGCAGCTACAGGGGGGGCACAGATACGCAGTATTTT. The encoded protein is CASSYRGGTDTQYF.

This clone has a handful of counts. CDR3 amino acids: CASSVATTSVEQFF. DNA for the CDR3: TGTGCCAGCAGCGTAGCTACGACTAGCGTTGAGCAGTTCTTC. The chain employs TRBV9 and TRBJ2-1; TRBD2 matches at 8 bases. The CDR3 extends over 14 amino acids. Germline CDR1 is SGDLS and CDR2 is YYNGEE. The ends lost 0 bases at V and 9 bases at J; junction bases unmatched: 5.

The CDR3 coding sequence is TGTGCCAGCAGCTTGTACACCCGGATCGATGGCTACACCTTC. This sequence encodes CASSLYTRIDGYTF. The chain combines TRBV7-2 with TRBJ1-2; D gene uncertain. Trimming pared 3 bases from V and 6 bases from J, leaving 14 bases between. CDR1 and CDR2 from the germline V gene are SGHTA and FQGNSA. There are 14 residues in the CDR3. Looking up the rest from reference TRBV7-2 and TRBJ1-2 gives the full variable domain: GAGVSQSPSNKVTEKGKDVELRCDPISGHTALYWYRQSLGQGLEFLIYFQGNSAPDKSGLPSDRFSAERTGGSVSTLTIQRTQQEDSAVYLCASSLYTRIDGYTFGSGTRLTVV.

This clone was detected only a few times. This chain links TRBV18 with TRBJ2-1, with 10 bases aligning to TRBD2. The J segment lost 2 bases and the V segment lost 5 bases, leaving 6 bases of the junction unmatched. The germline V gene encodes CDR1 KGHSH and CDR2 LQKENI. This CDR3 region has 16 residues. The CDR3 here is CASSRAGGDTYNEQFF. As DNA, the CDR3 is TGTGCCAGCTCAAGAGCGGGAGGGGATACCTACAATGAGCAGTTCTTC.

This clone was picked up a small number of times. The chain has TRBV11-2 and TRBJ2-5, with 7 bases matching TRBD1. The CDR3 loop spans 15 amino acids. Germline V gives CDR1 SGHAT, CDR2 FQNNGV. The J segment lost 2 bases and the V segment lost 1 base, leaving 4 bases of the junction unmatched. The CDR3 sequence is CASSLGRRGQETQYF. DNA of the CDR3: TGTGCCAGCAGCTTAGGGCGCAGGGGGCAAGAGACCCAGTACTTC.

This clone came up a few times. The CDR3 region is CASSRTEKNNYGYTF. The CDR3 bases are TGTGCCAGCAGTAGAACGGAAAAGAATAACTATGGCTACACCTTC. The gene calls are TRBV7-9 and TRBJ1-2, with D unresolved. In germline, CDR1 is SEHNR, CDR2 FQNEAQ (reference sequence). V was cut by 6 bases and J by 1 base, with 15 bases left in between. This CDR3 spans 15 amino acids.

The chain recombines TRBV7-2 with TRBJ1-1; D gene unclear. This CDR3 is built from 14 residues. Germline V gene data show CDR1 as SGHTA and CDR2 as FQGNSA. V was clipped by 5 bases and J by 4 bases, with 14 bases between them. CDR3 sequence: CASSHNLRGTEAFF. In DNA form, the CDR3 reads TGTGCCAGCAGCCATAACCTTCGGGGCACTGAAGCTTTCTTT.

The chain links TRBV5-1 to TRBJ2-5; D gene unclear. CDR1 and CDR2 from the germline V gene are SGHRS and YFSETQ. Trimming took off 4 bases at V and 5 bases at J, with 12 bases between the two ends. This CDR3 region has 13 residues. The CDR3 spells CASSTRVGETQYF. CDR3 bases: TGCGCCAGCAGCACCCGGGTAGGGGAGACCCAGTACTTC.